This T cell receptor (beta chain) was recorded in a study of regulatory T cells in long-lasting Graves disease. Trimming cost V 2 bases and J 7 bases, with 19 bases left between them. The CDR3 runs to 15 residues. Germline-derived CDR1 and CDR2 are SGHRS and YFSETQ. Building the TCR beta libraries relied on iRepertoire HTBI primers, and CDR3 regions underwent Arm-PCR. TCRdb re-called the multiplex PCR reads with MiXCR, one entry per CDR3 protein. Of 420,000 or so distinct CDR3 sequences listed, about a sixth are singletons. Noted time point: newly diagnosed GD, antithyroid drugs for less than 3 months. From RNA extracted from PBMCs, the TCR library was made. Patients were enrolled at an endocrinology department in Xi'an, China. In its sample, this clonotype was seen many times. The sample was also linked to a second study, of T cells in Graves' hyperthyroidism and ophthalmopathy. That study adds: Patients were excluded because of uncontrolled infection, other autoimmune disease, pregnancy or lactation. The HTBI primer set was used in a first-round RT-PCR of the TCR CDR3.

The source material was peripheral blood mononuclear cells (PBMCs), sampled at new diagnosis, from a patient treated with antithyroid drugs. The receptor's source is a woman aged 18-29 years with Graves disease. The V call is TRBV5-1, the J call TRBJ2-7, with unresolved D. The CDR3 nucleotides read TGCGCCAGCAGCTTCGGGCAGGCTTCATCGGGTGAGCAGTACTTC. Its translation is CASSFGQASSGEQYF.